This TCR beta chain was captured in a study of cytomegalovirus exposure and HLA in healthy donors. Findings and limits, study-wide: When analyzed later, a missense DCLRE1C variant was found to be linked to TCR beta V- and J-gene trimming. A later analysis, which compared TCR beta chains of equal frequency, found the HLA-associated ones more clonally expanded.

Points on this clone: Its cognate antigen is unknown.

Looked up from germline, CDR1 is SGHAT and CDR2 is FQNNGV. The CDR3 length is 15 residues. Trimming pared 6 bases from V and 6 bases from J, leaving 20 bases between. The PCR ran on 60 Vbeta and 13 Jbeta primers. Profiling relied on immunoSEQ multiplex PCR, and the TCRdb table lists in-frame clones only, not all of them. Here the sample table reports 85,000 to 90,000 clones. This receptor was obtained from a man between 50 and 59 years old in good health and CMV-seropositive. The chain employs TRBV11-2 and TRBJ1-1; D might be TRBD1 (6 bases). Sequencing was done on a sample of PBMCs. CDR3 region: CASRRRWGPRAEAFF. As DNA, the CDR3 is TGTGCCAGCAGACGCCGATGGGGGCCTCGGGCTGAAGCTTTCTTT.